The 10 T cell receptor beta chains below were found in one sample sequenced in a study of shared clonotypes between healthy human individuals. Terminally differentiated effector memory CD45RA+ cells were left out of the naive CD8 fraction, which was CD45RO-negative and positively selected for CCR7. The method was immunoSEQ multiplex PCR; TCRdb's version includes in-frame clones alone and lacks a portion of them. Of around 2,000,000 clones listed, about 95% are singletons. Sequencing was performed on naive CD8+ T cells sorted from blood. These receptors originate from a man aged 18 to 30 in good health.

The chain's CDR3 is CASSLVAGQLTEAFF. DNA for the CDR3: TGTGCCAGCAGCTTAGTCGCAGGGCAGCTCACTGAAGCTTTCTTT. This chain links TRBV7-9 with TRBJ1-1; D is possibly TRBD1 (5 bases). Trimming took 1 base from V and 4 from J, leaving 13 bases between them. Germline V gene data show CDR1 as SEHNR and CDR2 as FQNEAQ (reference sequence). The CDR3 runs to 15 residues.

The CDR3 DNA sequence: TGTGCCAGCAGTTTAGGGACAGATTCGGGCACTGAAGCTTTCTTT. It encodes CASSLGTDSGTEAFF. The gene calls are TRBV28 and TRBJ1-1, with 7 bases identical to TRBD1. V shed 2 bases and J 4 bases; nucleotides not matched to a gene: 7. Germline lookup yields CDR1 MDHEN and CDR2 SYDVKM. This CDR3 has 15 amino acids.

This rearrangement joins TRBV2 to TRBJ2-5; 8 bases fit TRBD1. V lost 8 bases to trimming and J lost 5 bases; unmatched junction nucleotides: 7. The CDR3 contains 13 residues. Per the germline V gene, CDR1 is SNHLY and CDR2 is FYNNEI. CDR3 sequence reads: CASCAGGGETQYF. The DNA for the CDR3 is TGTGCCAGCTGCGCAGGGGGCGGGGAGACCCAGTACTTC.

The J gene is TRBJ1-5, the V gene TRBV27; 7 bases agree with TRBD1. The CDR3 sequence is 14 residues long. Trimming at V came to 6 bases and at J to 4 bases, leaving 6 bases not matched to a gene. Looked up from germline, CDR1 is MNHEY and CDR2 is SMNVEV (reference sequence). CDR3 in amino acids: CASRPGTANQPQHF. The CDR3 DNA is TGTGCCAGCAGACCCGGGACAGCTAATCAGCCCCAGCATTTT.

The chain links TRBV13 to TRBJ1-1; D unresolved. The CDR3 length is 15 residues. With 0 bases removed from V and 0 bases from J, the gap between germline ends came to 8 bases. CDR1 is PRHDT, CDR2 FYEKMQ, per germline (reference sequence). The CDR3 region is CASSLGRGMNTEAFF. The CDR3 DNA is TGTGCCAGCAGCTTAGGCCGAGGGATGAACACTGAAGCTTTCTTT.

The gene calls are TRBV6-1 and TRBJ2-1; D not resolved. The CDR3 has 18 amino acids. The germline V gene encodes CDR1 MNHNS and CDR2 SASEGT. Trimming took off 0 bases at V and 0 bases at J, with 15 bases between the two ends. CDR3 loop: CASSEALVLPSSYNEQFF. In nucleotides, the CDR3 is TGTGCCAGCAGTGAAGCACTTGTACTCCCGAGCTCCTACAATGAGCAGTTCTTC.

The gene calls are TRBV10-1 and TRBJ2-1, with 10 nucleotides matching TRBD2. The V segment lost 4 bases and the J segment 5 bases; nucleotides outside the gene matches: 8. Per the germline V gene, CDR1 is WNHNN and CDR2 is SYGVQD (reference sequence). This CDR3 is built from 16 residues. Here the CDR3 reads CASSGSTSGPDNEQFF. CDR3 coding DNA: TGCGCCAGCAGTGGCTCGACTAGCGGGCCTGACAATGAGCAGTTCTTC.

CDR3 bases: TGTGCCAGCAGTCAGGGGGCCGAGCAGTACTTC. This gives the protein CASSQGAEQYF. The chain carries TRBV28 and TRBJ2-7, with 8 bases matching TRBD1. With V trimmed by 5 bases and J by 6 bases, 0 bases remained unmatched. The CDR3 totals 11 residues. From germline, CDR1 is MDHEN and CDR2 SYDVKM.

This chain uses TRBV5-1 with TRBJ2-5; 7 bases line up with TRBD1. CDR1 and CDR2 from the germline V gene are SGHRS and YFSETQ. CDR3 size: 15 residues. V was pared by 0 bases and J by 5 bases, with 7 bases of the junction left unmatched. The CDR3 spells CASSLVQGQIETQYF. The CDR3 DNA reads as TGCGCCAGCAGCTTGGTACAGGGACAGATCGAGACCCAGTACTTC. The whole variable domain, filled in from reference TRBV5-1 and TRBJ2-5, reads KAGVTQTPRYLIKTRGQQVTLSCSPISGHRSVSWYQQTPGQGLQFLFEYFSETQRNKGNFPGRFSGRQFSNSRSEMNVSTLELGDSALYLCASSLVQGQIETQYFGPGTRLLVL.

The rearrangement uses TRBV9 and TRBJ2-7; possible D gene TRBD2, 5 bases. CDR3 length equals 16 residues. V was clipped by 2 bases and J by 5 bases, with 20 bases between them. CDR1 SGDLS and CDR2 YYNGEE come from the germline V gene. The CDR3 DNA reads TGTGCCAGCAGCGTTGCCCAGGCAGCGGTCATGGACGAGCAGTACTTC. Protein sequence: CASSVAQAAVMDEQYF. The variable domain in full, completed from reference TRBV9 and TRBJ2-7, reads DSGVTQTPKHLITATGQRVTLRCSPRSGDLSVYWYQQSLDQGLQFLIQYYNGEERAKGNILERFSAQQFPDLHSELNLSSLELGDSALYFCASSVAQAAVMDEQYFGPGTRLTVT.